The entry below gives a single TCR beta chain sequence along with its context. Its antigen is not identified. The data are from a study of persistence of HIV-infected CD4 T cells. The stimulus was an HIV-1 Gag 15-mer peptide pool, about 1 ug/peptide/mL. CD40L-negative CD69-negative CD45RO-high memory CD4+ T cells were sorted as populations depleted of antigen-responding cells. The CDR3 has 16 amino acids. Germline CDR1 KGHDR, CDR2 SFDVKD. Trimming at V came to 0 bases and at J to 5 bases, leaving 7 bases not matched to a gene. The immunoSEQ assay was version 4, run in survey mode. This table comes from immunoSEQ multiplex PCR, and its TCRdb copy is limited to in-frame clones, with some not included. The sample includes 30,000 to 40,000 clones, roughly 82% of them seen just once.

The V call is TRBV24-1, the J call TRBJ2-3; the match to TRBD2 covers 7 bases. The sequence was obtained from an adult woman with HIV who was CMV-seropositive. The sample here was CD4+ T cells sorted from PBMCs after roughly 18-hour stimulation, taken from a patient who received antiretroviral therapy. The CDR3 spells CATSDLPSGTQDTQYF. The CDR3 nucleotides read TGTGCCACCAGTGATTTGCCTAGCGGTACACAAGATACGCAGTATTTT.